This T cell receptor beta chain was captured in a study of shared clonotypes between healthy human individuals. The overall study: CD4 naive and memory got three plates each, CD8 naive two, CD8 memory one.

Details on this clone: The same CDR3 is also encoded by other DNA sequences in this sample.

Trimming removed 2 bases from V and 3 bases from J, with 8 bases in between. The CDR3 covers 13 residues. The germline V gene encodes CDR1 MNHEY and CDR2 SVGAGI. Evenly divided among several immunoSEQ plates was the genomic DNA of each subset. Sequencing was performed with immunoSEQ multiplex PCR; in TCRdb, only in-frame clones are kept and a portion is missing. The sample lists more than 1.2 million clones, 98% occurring once. Study donors comprised healthy, HIV-negative adults devoid of recent acute infection or vaccination. This clonotype originated in a man younger than 40 in good health. The sample consisted of naive CD4+ T cells sorted from blood. Described subset: CD45RA+ positively selected. The gene calls are TRBV6-5 and TRBJ2-7, with D unresolved. Written as DNA, the CDR3 is TGTGCCAGCAGTTACGGACCCATCTACGAGCAGTACTTC. The encoded protein is CASSYGPIYEQYF.